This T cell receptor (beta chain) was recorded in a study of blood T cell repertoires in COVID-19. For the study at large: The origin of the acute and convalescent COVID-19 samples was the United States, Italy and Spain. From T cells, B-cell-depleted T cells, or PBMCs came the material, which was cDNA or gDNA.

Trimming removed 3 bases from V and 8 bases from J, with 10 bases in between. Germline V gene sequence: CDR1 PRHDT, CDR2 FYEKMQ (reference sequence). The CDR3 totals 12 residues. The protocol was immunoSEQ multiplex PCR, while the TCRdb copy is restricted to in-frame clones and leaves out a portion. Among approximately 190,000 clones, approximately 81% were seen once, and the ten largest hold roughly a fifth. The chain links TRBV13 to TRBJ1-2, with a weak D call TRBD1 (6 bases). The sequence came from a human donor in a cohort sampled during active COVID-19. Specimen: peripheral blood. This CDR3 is CASSLTGSGYTF. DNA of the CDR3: TGTGCCAGCAGCTTGACAGGTTCCGGCTACACCTTC.